The 10 T cell receptor beta chains reported below all come from one sample, sequenced in a study of T cell responses to AZD1222 COVID-19 vaccine. The table came from immunoSEQ multiplex PCR; TCRdb's copy has only in-frame clones and leaves some out. In the table there are 90,000 to 110,000 clones, approximately 90% of which are singletons. The sequenced sample was peripheral blood, obtained on day 0 of AZD1222 vaccination. The receptors here all came from an adult in good health.

The chain has TRBV7-2 and TRBJ2-2, with unresolved D. CDR1 SGHTA and CDR2 FQGNSA come from the germline V gene. Trimming removed 5 bases from V and 5 bases from J, with 15 bases in between. The CDR3 totals 15 residues. The CDR3 DNA reads as TGTGCCAGCAGCAGCGACGGACGACGGACCGGGGAGCTGTTTTTT. Amino acid sequence: CASSSDGRRTGELFF.

The chain combines TRBV24-1 with TRBJ1-5; no firm D call. Per germline, CDR1 KGHDR and CDR2 SFDVKD. This CDR3 comprises 15 residues. V lost 5 bases and J lost 2, with 12 bases in between. CDR3 residues: CATSAATKGNQPQHF. DNA for the CDR3: TGTGCCACCAGTGCCGCCACAAAGGGCAATCAGCCCCAGCATTTT.

The chain is built from TRBV2 and TRBJ2-7, with TRBD2 identical over 9 bases. The trim removed 4 bases at V and 5 bases at J, leaving 6 bases unmatched. This CDR3 region has 14 residues. Germline V lookup: CDR1 SNHLY, CDR2 FYNNEI. Here the CDR3 reads CASSVTSGAHEQYV. CDR3 coding DNA: TGTGCCAGCAGTGTGACTAGCGGCGCCCACGAGCAGTACGTC.

This chain uses TRBV24-1 with TRBJ2-5; 7 bases map to TRBD1. The CDR3 has 14 amino acids. Trimming at V came to 4 bases and at J to 5 bases, leaving 6 bases not matched to a gene. Germline V gene lookup returns CDR1 KGHDR and CDR2 SFDVKD. In nucleotides, the CDR3 is TGTGCCACCAGTGACCCGACAGGGTTGGAGACCCAGTACTTC. This gives the protein CATSDPTGLETQYF.

The chain couples TRBV5-4 to TRBJ1-6; D possibly corresponds to TRBD1 (6 bases). This CDR3 contains 15 residues. Germline V gives CDR1 SGHNT, CDR2 YYREEE (reference sequence). V shed 7 bases and J shed 8 bases, with 19 bases lying between them. The CDR3 region is CASHRAGGLDSPLHF. The CDR3 DNA reads as TGTGCCAGCCACAGGGCCGGAGGGTTGGATTCACCCCTCCACTTT.

The chain links TRBV28 to TRBJ1-2; a weak D match, TRBD1 (6 bases). Between the trimmed V and J ends, which lost 7 bases and 8 bases, there was a span of 14 bases. Germline CDR1 MDHEN, CDR2 SYDVKM. CDR3 length: 12 amino acids. CDR3 nucleotides: TGTGCCAGCACCCTACAGGGTAGAGGCTACACCTTC. Translation gives CASTLQGRGYTF.

Remarks on this clone: A read error may account for a junction end that differs from germline. The rearrangement uses TRBV6-1 and TRBJ1-6; no definite D call. Looked up from germline, CDR1 is MNHNS and CDR2 is SASEGT. CDR3 size: 14 residues. CDR3 sequence reads: CASSEVPLNSPLHF. For the CDR3, the DNA is TGTGCCAGCAGCGAAGTTCCCCTGAATTCACCCCTCCACTTT.

The chain has TRBV5-6 and TRBJ2-7, with 14 nucleotides matching TRBD2. Germline CDR1 reads SGHDT; CDR2 reads YYEEEE. The V segment lost 0 bases and the J segment 1 base; nucleotides outside the gene matches: 3. The CDR3 loop spans 17 amino acids. CDR3 DNA sequence: TGTGCCAGCAGCTTGGGACTAGCGGGAGGGCCTTCCTACGAGCAGTACGTC. This gives the protein CASSLGLAGGPSYEQYV.

The rearrangement links TRBV7-6 to TRBJ1-6; no clear D. The CDR3 covers 15 residues. V shed 5 bases and J shed 5 bases, with 13 bases lying between them. Germline V gives CDR1 SGHVS, CDR2 FNYEAQ. The DNA of the CDR3 is TGTGCCAGCAGCAGAGTAGGCGCCAATAATTCACCCCTCCACTTT. Its translation: CASSRVGANNSPLHF.

The chain links TRBV6-5 to TRBJ2-7, with TRBD1 matching 9 bases. V dropped 6 bases and J dropped 3; count of bases not matched to a gene: 3. The germline CDR1 and CDR2 sequences are MNHEY and SVGAGI. CDR3 length equals 13 residues. Written as DNA, the CDR3 is TGTGCCAGCAGGGGACAGGGAAACTACGAGCAGTACTTC. Amino acids: CASRGQGNYEQYF.